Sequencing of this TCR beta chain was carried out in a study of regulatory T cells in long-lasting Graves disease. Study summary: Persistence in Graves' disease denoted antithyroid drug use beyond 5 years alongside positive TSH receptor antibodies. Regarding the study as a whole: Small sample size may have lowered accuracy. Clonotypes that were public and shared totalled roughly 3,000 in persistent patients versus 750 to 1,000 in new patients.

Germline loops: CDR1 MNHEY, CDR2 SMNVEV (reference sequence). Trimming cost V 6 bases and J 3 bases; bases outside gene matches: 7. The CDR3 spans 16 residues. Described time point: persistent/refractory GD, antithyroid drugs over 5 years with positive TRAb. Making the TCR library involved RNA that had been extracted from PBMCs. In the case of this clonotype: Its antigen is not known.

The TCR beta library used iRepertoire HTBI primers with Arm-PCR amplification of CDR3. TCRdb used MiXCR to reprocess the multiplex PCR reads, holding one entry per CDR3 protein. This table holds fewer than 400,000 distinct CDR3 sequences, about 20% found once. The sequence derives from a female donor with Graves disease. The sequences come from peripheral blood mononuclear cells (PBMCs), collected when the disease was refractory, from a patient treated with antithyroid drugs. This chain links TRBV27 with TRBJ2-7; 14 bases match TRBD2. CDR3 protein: CASRLTSGRGGYEQYF. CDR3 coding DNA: TGTGCCAGCAGGCTGACTAGCGGGAGGGGTGGCTACGAGCAGTACTTC.